This is a list of T cell receptor beta chains from one sample in a study of spatial heterogeneity in lung cancer. Each CDR3 protein gets one entry after TCRdb re-called the 5' RACE reads with MiXCR. The sample includes roughly 45,000 distinct CDR3 sequences, roughly 20% of them seen just once. Material: PBMCs, obtained at follow-up. These TCRs come from a female donor with early-stage non-small cell lung cancer. Each CDR3 is given with its conserved first and last residue. Each record gives: D gene, clone size, V gene, J gene, CDR3 DNA, CDR3 protein. A D gene is named only where the DNA matches it firmly. Clone size, where shown, is once, few, many, or a class for clones that have expanded.

D gene: .
clone size: .
V gene: TRBV27
J gene: TRBJ1-2
CDR3 DNA: TGTGCCAGCAGTTTATCTTCGAGATCTAACTATGGCTACACCTTC
CDR3 protein: CASSLSSRSNYGYTF

D gene: .
clone size: many
V gene: TRBV5-1
J gene: TRBJ2-3
CDR3 DNA: TGCGCCAGCAGCTTGTCAGTTAGAACAGATACGCAGTATTTT
CDR3 protein: CASSLSVRTDTQYF

D gene: .
clone size: many
V gene: TRBV20-1
J gene: TRBJ2-1
CDR3 DNA: TGCAGTGCCGCGGGAAGTCAGGGCCCCTACAATGAGCAGTTCTTC
CDR3 protein: CSAAGSQGPYNEQFF

D gene: .
clone size: .
V gene: TRBV2
J gene: TRBJ1-2
CDR3 DNA: TGTGCCAGCAGTGAAGTGTACGTCAGGCCGGACTACACCTTC
CDR3 protein: CASSEVYVRPDYTF

D gene: .
clone size: .
V gene: TRBV20-1
J gene: TRBJ2-3
CDR3 DNA: TGCAGTGCTAGGCGCGGGGAGGCAGATACGCAGTATTTT
CDR3 protein: CSARRGEADTQYF

D gene: .
clone size: many
V gene: TRBV11-2
J gene: TRBJ1-1
CDR3 DNA: TGTGCCAGCAGCCCGACGGTGAACACTGAAGCTTTCTTT
CDR3 protein: CASSPTVNTEAFF

D gene: TRBD1
clone size: .
V gene: TRBV3-1
J gene: TRBJ1-4
CDR3 DNA: TGTGCCAGCAGCCAAGATGTAGGGACAGGGGATGAAAAACTGTTTTTT
CDR3 protein: CASSQDVGTGDEKLFF

D gene: TRBD2
clone size: many
V gene: TRBV7-3
J gene: TRBJ2-2
CDR3 DNA: TGTGCCAGCAGCTTAGGACTAGCGGAGAACACCGGGGAGCTGTTTTTT
CDR3 protein: CASSLGLAENTGELFF

D gene: .
clone size: .
V gene: TRBV3-1
J gene: TRBJ2-5
CDR3 DNA: TGTGCCAGCAGCCAAGATCTTGAGACCCAGTACTTC
CDR3 protein: CASSQDLETQYF

D gene: .
clone size: few
V gene: TRBV18
J gene: TRBJ2-7
CDR3 DNA: TGTGCCAGCTCACGAGATGGGGCGGGCGCAACCTACGAGCAGTACTTC
CDR3 protein: CASSRDGAGATYEQYF

D gene: TRBD1
clone size: once
V gene: TRBV13
J gene: TRBJ1-1
CDR3 DNA: TGTGCCAGCAGCTCAGGGTTTGGACAGGGCTATACGACTGAAGCTTTCTTT
CDR3 protein: CASSSGFGQGYTTEAFF

D gene: .
clone size: many
V gene: TRBV11-1
J gene: TRBJ1-1
CDR3 DNA: TGTGCCAGCAGCCGCGCGAGCGCCCTCGAGGCTTTCTTT
CDR3 protein: CASSRASALEAFF

D gene: TRBD1
clone size: .
V gene: TRBV7-9
J gene: TRBJ2-3
CDR3 DNA: TGTGCCAGCAGCCCCGACAGGGAAAGGGATACGCAGTATTTT
CDR3 protein: CASSPDRERDTQYF

D gene: TRBD2
clone size: .
V gene: TRBV2
J gene: TRBJ2-7
CDR3 DNA: TGTGCCAGCAGTGAAGGTCGGGAGGTGCAGTACTTC
CDR3 protein: CASSEGREVQYF

D gene: .
clone size: many
V gene: TRBV7-9
J gene: TRBJ1-2
CDR3 DNA: TGTGCCAGCAGCTTAGCGCTGGGCGTGGCAGACTATGGCTACACCTTC
CDR3 protein: CASSLALGVADYGYTF

D gene: .
clone size: .
V gene: TRBV10-1
J gene: TRBJ1-1
CDR3 DNA: TGCGCCAGCAGTCAATCGGTGGGCACTGAAGCTTTCTTT
CDR3 protein: CASSQSVGTEAFF

D gene: .
clone size: .
V gene: TRBV27
J gene: TRBJ1-2
CDR3 DNA: TGTGCCAGCAAACTACACCCAAGGATGCCCTGGGGCTACACCTTC
CDR3 protein: CASKLHPRMPWGYTF

D gene: .
clone size: many
V gene: TRBV20-1
J gene: TRBJ2-4
CDR3 DNA: TGCAGTGCCATCACCAGAAACATTCAGTACTTC
CDR3 protein: CSAITRNIQYF

D gene: .
clone size: many
V gene: TRBV28
J gene: TRBJ2-2
CDR3 DNA: TGTGCCAGCAGTCCGGTTGTGAACACCGGGGAGCTGTTTTTT
CDR3 protein: CASSPVVNTGELFF

D gene: TRBD2
clone size: .
V gene: TRBV15
J gene: TRBJ2-7
CDR3 DNA: TGTGCCACCAGCAGGGATAGCGGGAGTATCTACGAGCAGTACTTC
CDR3 protein: CATSRDSGSIYEQYF

D gene: .
clone size: few
V gene: TRBV5-1
J gene: TRBJ1-1
CDR3 DNA: TGCGCCAGCACCTGGGACGGGAACACTGAAGCTTTCTTT
CDR3 protein: CASTWDGNTEAFF

D gene: .
clone size: .
V gene: TRBV6-5
J gene: TRBJ2-3
CDR3 DNA: TGTGCCAGCAGTTACTCTGGGGGGAGCACAGATACGCAGTATTTT
CDR3 protein: CASSYSGGSTDTQYF

D gene: .
clone size: few
V gene: TRBV7-6
J gene: TRBJ1-1
CDR3 DNA: TGTGCCAGCAGCTTATCAGGGGAGGGCACTGAAGCTTTCTTT
CDR3 protein: CASSLSGEGTEAFF

D gene: TRBD2
clone size: many
V gene: TRBV7-8
J gene: TRBJ2-5
CDR3 DNA: TGTGCCAGCAGAAGCGGGAGGGCCGAGGAGACCCAGTACTTC
CDR3 protein: CASRSGRAEETQYF

D gene: .
clone size: .
V gene: TRBV11-1
J gene: TRBJ1-4
CDR3 DNA: TGTGCCAGCAGCTTCGCCGGGACGGACGAAAAACTGTTTTTT
CDR3 protein: CASSFAGTDEKLFF

D gene: .
clone size: .
V gene: TRBV7-9
J gene: TRBJ1-1
CDR3 DNA: TGTGCCAACTCGCCAACCGTAAAAGCTTTCTTT
CDR3 protein: CANSPTVKAFF

D gene: .
clone size: .
V gene: TRBV12-3/TRBV12-4
J gene: TRBJ1-1
CDR3 DNA: TGTGCCAGCAGTGTAAACAGGGATGTGAACACTGAAGCTTTCTTT
CDR3 protein: CASSVNRDVNTEAFF

D gene: TRBD1
clone size: .
V gene: TRBV7-2
J gene: TRBJ2-7
CDR3 DNA: TGTGCCAGCAGCCCAGACAGGGTCCCGACCTACGAGCAGTACTTC
CDR3 protein: CASSPDRVPTYEQYF

D gene: .
clone size: many
V gene: TRBV2
J gene: TRBJ2-1
CDR3 DNA: TGTGCCAGCAGTAAGGGTAACAATGAGCAGTTCTTC
CDR3 protein: CASSKGNNEQFF

D gene: .
clone size: many
V gene: TRBV20-1
J gene: TRBJ2-2
CDR3 DNA: TGCAGTGCCTCTGAAAACGCGAACACCGGGGAGCTGTTTTTT
CDR3 protein: CSASENANTGELFF

D gene: .
clone size: .
V gene: TRBV12-3/TRBV12-4
J gene: TRBJ1-2
CDR3 DNA: TGTGCCAGCAGGCCAAGACAGGCCTCTAACTATGGCTACACCTTC
CDR3 protein: CASRPRQASNYGYTF

D gene: TRBD2
clone size: once
V gene: TRBV5-1
J gene: TRBJ2-3
CDR3 DNA: TGCGCCAGCAGCTTGGCTTTAGCGGGGGCGGATACGCAGTATTTT
CDR3 protein: CASSLALAGADTQYF

D gene: .
clone size: many
V gene: TRBV6-2/TRBV6-3
J gene: TRBJ2-7
CDR3 DNA: TGTGCCAGCACCACGGGGTACGAGCAGTACTTC
CDR3 protein: CASTTGYEQYF

D gene: .
clone size: many
V gene: TRBV7-9
J gene: TRBJ2-2
CDR3 DNA: TGTGCCAGCAGCTGGGAATCAAACACCGGGGAGCTGTTTTTT
CDR3 protein: CASSWESNTGELFF

D gene: .
clone size: few
V gene: TRBV25-1
J gene: TRBJ1-5
CDR3 DNA: TGTGCCAGCCCCGGGGGGGGAGGGAGCAATCAGCCCCAGCATTTT
CDR3 protein: CASPGGGGSNQPQHF

D gene: .
clone size: few
V gene: TRBV4-1
J gene: TRBJ1-5
CDR3 DNA: TGCGCCAGCAGCCAAGACAGGGATTATCAGCCCCAGCATTTT
CDR3 protein: CASSQDRDYQPQHF